This is a list of T cell receptor beta chains from one sample in a study of T cells after yellow fever vaccination. TCRdb reprocessed the 5' RACE reads via MiXCR and lists one record per CDR3 protein. The data hold fewer than 100,000 distinct CDR3 sequences, with more than 7.5% observed a single time. This specimen was CD8+ T cells not binding an NS4B(214-222) dextramer, sorted from PBMCs, taken roughly 14 days after the first yellow fever vaccination. These receptors were collected from a man aged 18-30 years who received the YFV17D yellow fever vaccine. Both conserved end residues are part of each CDR3. A D gene is named only where the DNA matches it firmly. Some rows have no size entry. The others give once, few or many, or a class for an expanded clone.

j_call: TRBJ1-2
v_call: TRBV29-1
d_call: -
clone_size: few
cdr3_aa: CSVGTPDKRGYTF
cdr3_nt: TGCAGCGTTGGGACACCCGATAAGAGGGGCTACACCTTC

j_call: TRBJ2-3
v_call: TRBV4-1
d_call: -
clone_size: -
cdr3_aa: CASSQTPPPSTDTQYF
cdr3_nt: TGCGCCAGCAGCCAAACACCGCCTCCCAGCACAGATACGCAGTATTTT

j_call: TRBJ2-7
v_call: TRBV4-2
d_call: TRBD2
clone_size: -
cdr3_aa: CASSPERGTTYEQYF
cdr3_nt: TGTGCCAGCAGCCCAGAGCGGGGCACCACCTACGAGCAGTACTTC

j_call: TRBJ1-1
v_call: TRBV20-1
d_call: TRBD1
clone_size: many
cdr3_aa: CSARPDRGTTEAFF
cdr3_nt: TGCAGTGCTAGGCCCGACAGGGGAACCACTGAAGCTTTCTTT

j_call: TRBJ1-5
v_call: TRBV5-6
d_call: TRBD1
clone_size: few
cdr3_aa: CASSLGQGLHQPQHF
cdr3_nt: TGTGCCAGCAGCCTAGGACAGGGCCTACATCAGCCCCAGCATTTT

j_call: TRBJ1-2
v_call: TRBV20-1
d_call: TRBD1
clone_size: -
cdr3_aa: CSAREVGQGARTLNYGYTF
cdr3_nt: TGCAGTGCTAGAGAGGTGGGACAGGGGGCGCGGACATTGAACTATGGCTACACCTTC

j_call: TRBJ2-4
v_call: TRBV5-1
d_call: TRBD1
clone_size: -
cdr3_aa: CASSLGQGAPLAKNIQYF
cdr3_nt: TGCGCCAGCAGCTTGGGACAGGGCGCCCCTCTAGCCAAAAACATTCAGTACTTC

j_call: TRBJ1-3
v_call: TRBV4-3
d_call: -
clone_size: -
cdr3_aa: CASSQAVGGRRNTIYF
cdr3_nt: TGCGCCAGCAGCCAAGCTGTGGGGGGGCGTCGAAACACCATATATTTT

j_call: TRBJ1-4
v_call: TRBV29-1
d_call: TRBD1
clone_size: few
cdr3_aa: CSVSGTGRNEKLFF
cdr3_nt: TGCAGCGTTTCCGGGACAGGCCGGAATGAAAAACTGTTTTTT

j_call: TRBJ2-3
v_call: TRBV7-2
d_call: TRBD2
clone_size: -
cdr3_aa: CASAGLEADTQYF
cdr3_nt: TGTGCCAGCGCGGGACTAGAAGCAGATACGCAGTATTTT

j_call: TRBJ2-1
v_call: TRBV7-9
d_call: -
clone_size: few
cdr3_aa: CASSLINRALGYNEQFF
cdr3_nt: TGTGCCAGCAGCTTAATTAACAGGGCCCTAGGGTACAATGAGCAGTTCTTC

j_call: TRBJ1-1
v_call: TRBV7-3
d_call: -
clone_size: -
cdr3_aa: CASSVGTPNTEAFF
cdr3_nt: TGTGCCAGCAGCGTAGGGACACCGAACACTGAAGCTTTCTTT

j_call: TRBJ2-1
v_call: TRBV5-5
d_call: -
clone_size: -
cdr3_aa: CASSLTGIDSGEQFF
cdr3_nt: TGTGCCAGCAGCCTCACAGGGATCGACAGCGGTGAGCAGTTCTTC

j_call: TRBJ1-2
v_call: TRBV20-1
d_call: -
clone_size: -
cdr3_aa: CSAKPGGGYGYTF
cdr3_nt: TGCAGTGCTAAGCCCGGGGGCGGGTATGGCTACACCTTC

j_call: TRBJ2-7
v_call: TRBV6-5
d_call: -
clone_size: -
cdr3_aa: CASRRAYEQYF
cdr3_nt: TGTGCCAGCCGGCGGGCCTACGAGCAGTACTTC

j_call: TRBJ2-7
v_call: TRBV7-2
d_call: -
clone_size: -
cdr3_aa: CASSYYDTYEQYF
cdr3_nt: TGTGCCAGCAGCTACTACGACACCTACGAGCAGTACTTC

j_call: TRBJ2-3
v_call: TRBV7-2
d_call: -
clone_size: -
cdr3_aa: CASSLLSGGTDTQYF
cdr3_nt: TGTGCCAGCAGCTTGCTTTCGGGGGGCACAGATACGCAGTATTTT

j_call: TRBJ2-6
v_call: TRBV12-3/TRBV12-4
d_call: -
clone_size: few
cdr3_aa: CASSSPDTRPANVLTF
cdr3_nt: TGTGCCAGCAGTTCTCCCGACACGCGGCCGGCCAACGTCCTGACTTTC

j_call: TRBJ2-2
v_call: TRBV6-5
d_call: TRBD2
clone_size: -
cdr3_aa: CASSLKTLAGWNTGELFF
cdr3_nt: TGTGCCAGCAGTTTGAAGACTTTAGCGGGGTGGAACACCGGGGAGCTGTTTTTT

j_call: TRBJ1-3
v_call: TRBV6-1
d_call: -
clone_size: many
cdr3_aa: CASSTGRSSGNTIYF
cdr3_nt: TGTGCCAGCAGTACGGGGAGAAGCTCTGGAAACACCATATATTTT

j_call: TRBJ2-3
v_call: TRBV4-1
d_call: -
clone_size: -
cdr3_aa: CASNQPQSTDTQYF
cdr3_nt: TGCGCCAGCAACCAACCCCAAAGCACAGATACGCAGTATTTT

j_call: TRBJ2-3
v_call: TRBV6-5
d_call: -
clone_size: many
cdr3_aa: CASSYTSGGQRLTDTQYF
cdr3_nt: TGTGCCAGCAGTTATACCTCCGGAGGACAGCGTCTCACAGATACGCAGTATTTT

j_call: TRBJ2-7
v_call: TRBV4-1
d_call: -
clone_size: few
cdr3_aa: CASSHRDGTSYEQYF
cdr3_nt: TGCGCCAGCAGCCACCGGGACGGAACCTCCTACGAGCAGTACTTC

j_call: TRBJ2-1
v_call: TRBV12-5
d_call: -
clone_size: -
cdr3_aa: CASGLLPVAYYNEQFF
cdr3_nt: TGTGCTAGTGGTTTGCTCCCAGTGGCTTACTACAATGAGCAGTTCTTC

j_call: TRBJ2-6
v_call: TRBV3-1
d_call: TRBD1
clone_size: few
cdr3_aa: CASSSDRASSGANVLTF
cdr3_nt: TGTGCCAGCAGCTCGGACAGGGCTAGCTCTGGGGCCAACGTCCTGACTTTC

j_call: TRBJ1-5
v_call: TRBV6-1
d_call: TRBD1
clone_size: -
cdr3_aa: CASRLDRGGSNQPQHF
cdr3_nt: TGTGCCAGCAGGCTAGACAGGGGGGGTTCCAATCAGCCCCAGCATTTT

j_call: TRBJ1-6
v_call: TRBV4-3
d_call: -
clone_size: few
cdr3_aa: CASSQDSYGSPLHF
cdr3_nt: TGCGCCAGCAGCCAAGACAGTTATGGTTCACCCCTCCACTTT

j_call: TRBJ1-5
v_call: TRBV6-2/TRBV6-3
d_call: -
clone_size: few
cdr3_aa: CACSRGGSNQPQHF
cdr3_nt: TGTGCCTGCTCAAGGGGTGGGAGCAATCAGCCCCAGCATTTT

j_call: TRBJ1-5
v_call: TRBV15
d_call: TRBD1
clone_size: many
cdr3_aa: CATSRDPPRGHQPQHF
cdr3_nt: TGTGCCACCAGCAGAGATCCCCCCAGGGGGCATCAGCCCCAGCATTTT

j_call: TRBJ2-5
v_call: TRBV4-2
d_call: TRBD2
clone_size: many
cdr3_aa: CASSQERGGAMKTQYF
cdr3_nt: TGTGCCAGCAGCCAAGAACGCGGGGGGGCTATGAAGACCCAGTACTTC

j_call: TRBJ1-2
v_call: TRBV4-1
d_call: -
clone_size: few
cdr3_aa: CASSQVQGNYGYTF
cdr3_nt: TGCGCCAGCAGCCAGGTACAGGGAAACTATGGCTACACCTTC

j_call: TRBJ1-1
v_call: TRBV6-5
d_call: -
clone_size: many
cdr3_aa: CASSSIPTGNTEAFF
cdr3_nt: TGTGCCAGCAGTTCGATCCCTACCGGGAACACTGAAGCTTTCTTT

j_call: TRBJ2-1
v_call: TRBV7-6
d_call: TRBD2
clone_size: -
cdr3_aa: CASSLYGGVNEQFF
cdr3_nt: TGTGCCAGCAGCTTATATGGGGGGGTGAATGAGCAGTTCTTC

j_call: TRBJ2-3
v_call: TRBV4-3
d_call: TRBD2
clone_size: few
cdr3_aa: CASSQDGGGTADTQYF
cdr3_nt: TGCGCCAGCAGCCAAGATGGCGGGGGGACCGCAGATACGCAGTATTTT

j_call: TRBJ2-2
v_call: TRBV5-4
d_call: TRBD1
clone_size: -
cdr3_aa: CASTPGGRPGELFF
cdr3_nt: TGTGCCAGCACCCCAGGGGGACGACCCGGGGAGCTGTTTTTT

j_call: TRBJ2-1
v_call: TRBV20-1
d_call: -
clone_size: few
cdr3_aa: CSARAVNEQFF
cdr3_nt: TGCAGTGCTAGGGCCGTTAATGAGCAGTTCTTC

j_call: TRBJ2-3
v_call: TRBV5-6
d_call: -
clone_size: few
cdr3_aa: CASSFWGERTQYF
cdr3_nt: TGTGCCAGCAGCTTTTGGGGGGAACGTACGCAGTATTTT

j_call: TRBJ2-5
v_call: TRBV3-1
d_call: TRBD2
clone_size: -
cdr3_aa: CASSARLAGGRYQETQYF
cdr3_nt: TGTGCCAGCAGCGCCCGACTAGCGGGGGGACGGTACCAAGAGACCCAGTACTTC

j_call: TRBJ2-5
v_call: TRBV13
d_call: -
clone_size: -
cdr3_aa: CASSFSREETQYF
cdr3_nt: TGTGCCAGCAGCTTTAGCAGGGAAGAGACCCAGTACTTC

j_call: TRBJ2-1
v_call: TRBV6-2/TRBV6-3
d_call: TRBD2
clone_size: few
cdr3_aa: CASSSSGGRDEQFF
cdr3_nt: TGTGCCAGCAGTTCTAGCGGGGGTAGGGATGAGCAGTTCTTC

j_call: TRBJ2-2
v_call: TRBV20-1
d_call: -
clone_size: -
cdr3_aa: CSARDVTGQNTGELFF
cdr3_nt: TGCAGTGCTAGAGATGTAACGGGGCAGAACACCGGGGAGCTGTTTTTT

j_call: TRBJ2-1
v_call: TRBV27
d_call: -
clone_size: many
cdr3_aa: CASSLGANEQFF
cdr3_nt: TGTGCCAGCAGTTTAGGGGCAAATGAGCAGTTCTTC

j_call: TRBJ2-4
v_call: TRBV2
d_call: TRBD1
clone_size: -
cdr3_aa: CASSGTGELAKNIQYF
cdr3_nt: TGTGCCAGCAGTGGAACAGGGGAACTAGCCAAAAACATTCAGTACTTC

j_call: TRBJ2-7
v_call: TRBV20-1
d_call: TRBD2
clone_size: many
cdr3_aa: CSARTGTSSYEQYF
cdr3_nt: TGCAGTGCTAGAACCGGGACTAGCTCCTACGAGCAGTACTTC

j_call: TRBJ1-6
v_call: TRBV7-2
d_call: TRBD1
clone_size: -
cdr3_aa: CASSLSQGAVSSPLHF
cdr3_nt: TGTGCCAGCAGCTTATCCCAGGGGGCTGTGAGTTCACCCCTCCACTTT

j_call: TRBJ1-1
v_call: TRBV7-6
d_call: -
clone_size: -
cdr3_aa: CASSLTNTEAFF
cdr3_nt: TGTGCCAGCAGCTTAACCAACACTGAAGCTTTCTTT